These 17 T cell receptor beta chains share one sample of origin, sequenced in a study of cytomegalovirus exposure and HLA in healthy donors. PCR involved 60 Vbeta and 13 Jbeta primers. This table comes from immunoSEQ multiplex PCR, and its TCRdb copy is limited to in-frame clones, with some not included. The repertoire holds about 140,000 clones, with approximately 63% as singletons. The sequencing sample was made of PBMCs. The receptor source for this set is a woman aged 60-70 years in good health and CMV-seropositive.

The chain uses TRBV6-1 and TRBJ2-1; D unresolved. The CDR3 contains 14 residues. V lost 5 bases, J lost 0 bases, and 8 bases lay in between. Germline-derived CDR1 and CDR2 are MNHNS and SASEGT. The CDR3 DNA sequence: TGTGCCAGCAGTCCTGACACCTCCTACAATGAGCAGTTCTTC. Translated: CASSPDTSYNEQFF.

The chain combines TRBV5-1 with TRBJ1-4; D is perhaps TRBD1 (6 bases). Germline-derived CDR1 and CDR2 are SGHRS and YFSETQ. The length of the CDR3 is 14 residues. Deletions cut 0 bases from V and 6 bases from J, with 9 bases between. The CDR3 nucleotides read TGCGCCAGCAGCTTGGTACAGGGCGATGAAAAACTGTTTTTT. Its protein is CASSLVQGDEKLFF.

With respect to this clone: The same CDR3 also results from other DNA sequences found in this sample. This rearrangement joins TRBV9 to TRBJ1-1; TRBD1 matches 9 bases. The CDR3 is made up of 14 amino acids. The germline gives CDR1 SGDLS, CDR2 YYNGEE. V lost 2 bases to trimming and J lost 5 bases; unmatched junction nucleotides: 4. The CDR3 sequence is CASSVGQGGTEAFF. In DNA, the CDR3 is TGTGCCAGCAGCGTGGGACAGGGTGGAACTGAAGCTTTCTTT. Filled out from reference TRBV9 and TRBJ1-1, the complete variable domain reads DSGVTQTPKHLITATGQRVTLRCSPRSGDLSVYWYQQSLDQGLQFLIQYYNGEERAKGNILERFSAQQFPDLHSELNLSSLELGDSALYFCASSVGQGGTEAFFGQGTRLTVV.

CDR3 sequence: CSANRQIEQFF. The CDR3, as DNA: TGCAGTGCTAACAGACAAATTGAGCAGTTCTTC. The chain has TRBV20-1 and TRBJ2-1; D call uncertain. Germline V gene lookup returns CDR1 DFQATT and CDR2 SNEGSKA (reference sequence). The V gene lost 4 bases and the J gene lost 9 bases, with 10 bases spanning the gap. This CDR3 spans 11 amino acids.

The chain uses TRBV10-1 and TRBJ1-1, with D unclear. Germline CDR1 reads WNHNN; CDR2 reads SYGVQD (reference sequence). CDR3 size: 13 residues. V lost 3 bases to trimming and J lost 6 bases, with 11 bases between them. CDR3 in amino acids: CASSDPQKPEAFF. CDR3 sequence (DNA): TGCGCCAGCAGTGACCCACAGAAGCCTGAAGCTTTCTTT.

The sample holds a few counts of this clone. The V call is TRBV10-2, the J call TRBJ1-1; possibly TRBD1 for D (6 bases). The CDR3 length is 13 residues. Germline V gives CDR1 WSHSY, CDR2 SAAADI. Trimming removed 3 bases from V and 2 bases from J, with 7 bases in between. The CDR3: CASSEQGNTEAFF. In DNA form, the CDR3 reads TGCGCCAGCAGTGAACAGGGCAACACTGAAGCTTTCTTT.

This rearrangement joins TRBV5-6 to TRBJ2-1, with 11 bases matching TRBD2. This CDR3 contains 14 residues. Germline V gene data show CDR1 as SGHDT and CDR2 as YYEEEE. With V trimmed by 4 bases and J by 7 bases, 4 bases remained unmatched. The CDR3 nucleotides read TGTGCCAGCAGCGGACTAGCGGGCTTGAATGAGCAGTTCTTC. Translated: CASSGLAGLNEQFF.

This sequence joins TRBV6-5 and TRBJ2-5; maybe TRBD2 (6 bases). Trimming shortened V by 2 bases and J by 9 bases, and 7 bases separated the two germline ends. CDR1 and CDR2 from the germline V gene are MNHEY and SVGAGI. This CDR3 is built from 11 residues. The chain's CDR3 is CASSYRDSQYF. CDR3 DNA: TGTGCCAGCAGTTACCGGGACTCCCAGTACTTC.

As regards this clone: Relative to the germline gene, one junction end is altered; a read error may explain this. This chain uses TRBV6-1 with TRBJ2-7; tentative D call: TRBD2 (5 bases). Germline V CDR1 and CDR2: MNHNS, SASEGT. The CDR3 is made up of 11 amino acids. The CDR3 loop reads CASSDLRRRDF. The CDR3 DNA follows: TGTGCCAGCAGCGATCTTAGAAGGCGGGACTTC.

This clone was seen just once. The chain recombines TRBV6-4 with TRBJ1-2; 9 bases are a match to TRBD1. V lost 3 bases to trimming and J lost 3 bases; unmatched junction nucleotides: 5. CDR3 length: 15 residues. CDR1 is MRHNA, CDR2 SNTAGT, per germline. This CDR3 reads CASSEGTGPYYGYTF. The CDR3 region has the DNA TGTGCCAGCAGTGAAGGGACAGGGCCATACTATGGCTACACCTTC.

The CDR3 DNA sequence: TGTGCCAGCAGCCTCGACACCGGCGATGGCTACACCTTC. As protein: CASSLDTGDGYTF. The V gene is TRBV6-5, the J gene TRBJ1-2, with D unclear. Germline V CDR1 and CDR2: MNHEY, SVGAGI. This CDR3 region has 13 residues. V was cut by 6 bases and J by 6 bases, with 14 bases left in between.

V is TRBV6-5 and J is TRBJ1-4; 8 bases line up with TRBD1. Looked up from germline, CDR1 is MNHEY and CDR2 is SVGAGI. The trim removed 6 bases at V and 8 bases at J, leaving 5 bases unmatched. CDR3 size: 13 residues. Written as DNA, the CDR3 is TGTGCCAGCAGCCCTCAGGGGGCGGAAAAACTGTTTTTT. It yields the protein CASSPQGAEKLFF.

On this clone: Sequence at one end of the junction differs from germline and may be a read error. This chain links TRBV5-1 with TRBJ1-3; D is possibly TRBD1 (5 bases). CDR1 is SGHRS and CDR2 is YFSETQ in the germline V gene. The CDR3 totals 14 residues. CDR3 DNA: TGCGCCAGCAGGTTGGAGGGGAAGGGAAACACCATATATTTT. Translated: CASRLEGKGNTIYF.

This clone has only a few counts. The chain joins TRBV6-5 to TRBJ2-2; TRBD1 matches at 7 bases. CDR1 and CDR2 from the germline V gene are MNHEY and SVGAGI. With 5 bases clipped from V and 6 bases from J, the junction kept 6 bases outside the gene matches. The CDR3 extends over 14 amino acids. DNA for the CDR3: TGTGCCAGCAGTAAAACCGGGACAGCCGGGGAGCTGTTTTTT. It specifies CASSKTGTAGELFF.

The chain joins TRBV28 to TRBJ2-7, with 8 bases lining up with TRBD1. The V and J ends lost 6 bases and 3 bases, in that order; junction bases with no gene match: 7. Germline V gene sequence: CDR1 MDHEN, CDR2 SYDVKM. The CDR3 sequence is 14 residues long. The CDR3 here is CASRRQGIDYEQYF. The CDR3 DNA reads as TGTGCCAGCAGGCGACAGGGGATCGACTACGAGCAGTACTTC. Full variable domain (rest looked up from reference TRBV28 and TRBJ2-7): DVKVTQSSRYLVKRTGEKVFLECVQDMDHENMFWYRQDPGLGLRLIYFSYDVKMKEKGDIPEGYSVSREKKERFSLILESASTNQTSMYLCASRRQGIDYEQYFGPGTRLTVT.

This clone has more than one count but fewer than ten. The CDR3 bases are TGTGCCAGCAGCGCCGTCCCGGGACAGGGATTGAACACTGAAGCTTTCTTT. Translated, it gives CASSAVPGQGLNTEAFF. The chain is built from TRBV5-4 and TRBJ1-1; 9 bases fit TRBD1. Trimming took 4 bases from V and 0 from J; bases not matched to a gene: 10. The CDR3 loop spans 17 amino acids. Germline-derived CDR1 and CDR2 are SGHNT and YYREEE (reference sequence).

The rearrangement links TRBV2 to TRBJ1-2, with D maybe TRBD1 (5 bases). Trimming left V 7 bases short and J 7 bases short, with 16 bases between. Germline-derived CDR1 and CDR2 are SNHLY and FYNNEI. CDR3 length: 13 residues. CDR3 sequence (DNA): TGTGCCAGCACCGAAGGGGCGCGAGCTGGCTACACCTTC. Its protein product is CASTEGARAGYTF.